The TCR beta chain described here comes from a study of blood T cell repertoires in COVID-19. Overall study: Collection of acute and convalescent COVID-19 samples took place in the United States, Italy and Spain. T cells, B-cell-depleted T cells, or PBMCs provided the cDNA or gDNA that served as material.

The germline gives CDR1 SEHNR, CDR2 FQNEAQ (reference sequence). The CDR3 has 16 amino acids. Germline trimming cut 6 bases from V and 1 base from J; bases unmatched to any gene: 12. In the study's own analysis: The assay estimated nucleated cells by amplifying reference gene primers. The repertoire was sequenced with immunoSEQ multiplex PCR; TCRdb's copy has only in-frame clones and lacks some. Clone size and the V and J calls come from that table; the DNA yielded D and trimming. The sample consists of about 300,000 clones, approximately 90% of them appearing once. The sequence was obtained from a man aged 40-50 years with acute or convalescent COVID-19. The rearrangement joins TRBV7-9 to TRBJ2-7, with TRBD1 matching 7 bases. Sequencing was done on a sample of peripheral blood. DNA of the CDR3: TGTGCCAGCAGTCTAGCCCCGGGACAGATATCCTACGAGCAGTACTTC. The encoded protein is CASSLAPGQISYEQYF. The variable domain in full, completed from reference TRBV7-9 and TRBJ2-7, reads DTGVSQNPRHKITKRGQNVTFRCDPISEHNRLYWYRQTLGQGPEFLTYFQNEAQLEKSRLLSDRFSAERPKGSFSTLEIQRTEQGDSAMYLCASSLAPGQISYEQYFGPGTRLTVT.